The entry below describes one TCR beta chain. What it binds is not known. The entry originates in a study of T cell clonotyping in hematopoietic cell transplantation. Findings of the study overall: Pathologically expanded recipient clonotypes increased progressively from day 30 to day 180 as diversity fell. Few recipient clonotypes overlapped donors; over 95% were de novo at given depth.

Produced via immunoSEQ multiplex PCR; TCRdb's table is partial and in-frame only. The sample carries about 12,000 clones, 89% recorded once. V lost 6 bases to trimming and J lost 0 bases, with 15 bases between them. The CDR3 loop spans 17 amino acids. CDR1 is SNHLY, CDR2 FYNNEI, per germline. Material for sequencing was peripheral blood mononuclear cells. The receptor was derived from a human donor who either received an allogeneic hematopoietic cell transplant for a myeloid malignancy or was a related donor (not recorded which). Some clones in this sample may be carry-over from other donors' samples. The chain links TRBV2 to TRBJ1-6, with D tentatively TRBD1 (5 bases). Here the CDR3 DNA reads TGTGCCAGCAGCGACCCAGCAGGGAGCTCCTATAATTCACCCCTCCACTTT. As protein: CASSDPAGSSYNSPLHF.